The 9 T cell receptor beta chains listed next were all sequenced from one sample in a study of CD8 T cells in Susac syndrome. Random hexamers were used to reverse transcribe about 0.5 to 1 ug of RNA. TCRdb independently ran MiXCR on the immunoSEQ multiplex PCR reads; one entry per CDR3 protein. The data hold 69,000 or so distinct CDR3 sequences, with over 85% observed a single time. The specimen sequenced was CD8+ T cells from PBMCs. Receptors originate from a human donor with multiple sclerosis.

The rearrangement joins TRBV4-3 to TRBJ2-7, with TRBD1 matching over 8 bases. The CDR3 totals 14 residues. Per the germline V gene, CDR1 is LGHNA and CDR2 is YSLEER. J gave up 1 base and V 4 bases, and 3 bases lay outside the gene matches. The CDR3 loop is CASSPGQVSYEQYF. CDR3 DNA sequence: TGCGCCAGCAGCCCGGGACAGGTTTCCTACGAGCAGTACTTC.

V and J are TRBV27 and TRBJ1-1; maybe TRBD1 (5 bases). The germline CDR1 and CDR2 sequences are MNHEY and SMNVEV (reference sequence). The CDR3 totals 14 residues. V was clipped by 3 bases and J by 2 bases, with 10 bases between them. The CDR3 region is CASSLAGINTEAFF. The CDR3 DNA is TGTGCCAGCAGTTTGGCAGGGATTAACACTGAAGCTTTCTTT.

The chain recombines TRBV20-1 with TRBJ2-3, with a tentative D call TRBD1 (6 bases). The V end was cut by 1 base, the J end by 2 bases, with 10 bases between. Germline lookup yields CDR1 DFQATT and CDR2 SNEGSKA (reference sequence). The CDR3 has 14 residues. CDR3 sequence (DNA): TGCAGTGCTAGAGTTGCAGGGGACACAGATACGCAGTATTTT. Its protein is CSARVAGDTDTQYF.

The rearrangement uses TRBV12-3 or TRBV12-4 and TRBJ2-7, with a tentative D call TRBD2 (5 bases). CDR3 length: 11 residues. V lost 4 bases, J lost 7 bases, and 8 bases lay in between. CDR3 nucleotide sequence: TGTGCCAGCAGTTCCACTAGGGAGCAGTACTTC. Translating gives CASSSTREQYF.

The CDR3 DNA follows: TGTGCCAGCAGTACTCAGGTATCGGGCGCTTACGAGCAGTACTTC. Amino acid sequence: CASSTQVSGAYEQYF. The chain is built from TRBV27 and TRBJ2-7; D gene unclear. The V and J ends lost 5 bases and 4 bases respectively, with 18 bases between them. The length of the CDR3 is 15 residues. Germline CDR1 reads MNHEY; CDR2 reads SMNVEV (reference sequence).

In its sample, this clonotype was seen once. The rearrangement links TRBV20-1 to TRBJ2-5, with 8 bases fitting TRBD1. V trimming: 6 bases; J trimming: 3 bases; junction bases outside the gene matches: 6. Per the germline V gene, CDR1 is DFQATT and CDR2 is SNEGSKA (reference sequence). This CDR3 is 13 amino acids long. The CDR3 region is CSANTDREETQYF. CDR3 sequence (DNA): TGCAGTGCAAACACGGACAGGGAAGAGACCCAGTACTTC.

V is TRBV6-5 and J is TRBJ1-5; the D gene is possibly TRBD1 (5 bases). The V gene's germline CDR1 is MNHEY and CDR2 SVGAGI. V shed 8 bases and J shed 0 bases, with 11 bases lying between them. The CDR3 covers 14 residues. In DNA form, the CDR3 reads TGTGCCAGCTCGCCGACAGTTAGCAATCAGCCCCAGCATTTT. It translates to CASSPTVSNQPQHF.

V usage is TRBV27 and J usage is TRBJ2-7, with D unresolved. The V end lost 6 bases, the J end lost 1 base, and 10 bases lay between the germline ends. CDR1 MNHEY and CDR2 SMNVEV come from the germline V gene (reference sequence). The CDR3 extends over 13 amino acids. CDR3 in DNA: TGTGCCAGCAGCTTGACACGGTCCTACGAGCAGTACTTC. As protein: CASSLTRSYEQYF.

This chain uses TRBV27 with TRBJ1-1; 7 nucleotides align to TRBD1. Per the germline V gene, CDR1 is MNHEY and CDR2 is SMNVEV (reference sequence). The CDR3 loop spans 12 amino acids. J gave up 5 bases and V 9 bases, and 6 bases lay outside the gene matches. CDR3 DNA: TGTGCCAGTGGACAGGTGGTAACTGAAGCTTTCTTT. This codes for CASGQVVTEAFF.